This passage covers 17 T cell receptor beta chains from one sample sequenced in a study of T cells in localized non-small cell lung cancer. Sequenced by immunoSEQ multiplex PCR; TCRdb stores in-frame clones only, minus some. This table holds approximately 30,000 clones, approximately 86% found once. The sequenced sample was peripheral blood mononuclear cells, obtained before any cancer treatment. The receptors come from a woman between 40 and 69 years old with stage III lung adenocarcinoma.

This clone was observed once. The chain employs TRBV27 and TRBJ1-6; 7 bases are a match to TRBD1. The CDR3 consists of 16 residues. Germline trimming cut 5 bases from V and 5 bases from J; bases unmatched to any gene: 9. Germline values: CDR1 MNHEY, CDR2 SMNVEV (reference sequence). The CDR3: CASSGDRSLHNSPLHF. In DNA, the CDR3 is TGTGCCAGCAGTGGGGACAGATCCCTCCATAATTCACCCCTCCACTTT.

This clone has more than one count but fewer than ten. This chain links TRBV4-2 with TRBJ2-7; TRBD2 might be the D (6 bases). Germline assignment: CDR1 LGHNA and CDR2 YNFKEQ. This CDR3 has 15 amino acids. The ends were cut back, 2 bases at V and 5 bases at J, with 16 bases in the middle. CDR3 protein: CASSQNGGDPDEQYF. The CDR3 nucleotides read TGTGCCAGCAGCCAAAATGGCGGGGACCCCGACGAGCAGTACTTC.

This clone has just one count. CDR3 sequence: CASSRQLGYGYTF. CDR3 DNA sequence: TGTGCCAGCAGCCGACAGTTGGGCTATGGCTACACCTTC. The chain is built from TRBV6-6 and TRBJ1-2; the D gene is possibly TRBD1 (5 bases). Germline-derived CDR1 and CDR2 are MNHNY and SVGAGI (reference sequence). Trimming removed 6 bases from V and 4 bases from J, with 12 bases in between. CDR3 length: 13 residues.

The CDR3 loop is CASSPWTGGFVPDTQYF. Written as DNA, the CDR3 is TGTGCCAGCAGCCCGTGGACAGGGGGCTTCGTCCCAGATACGCAGTATTTT. This chain links TRBV4-2 with TRBJ2-3; 11 bases fit TRBD1. Unmatched junction bases numbered 10, after V lost 4 bases and J lost 4 bases. Germline values: CDR1 LGHNA, CDR2 YNFKEQ. This CDR3 is built from 17 residues.

The rearrangement uses TRBV7-3 and TRBJ2-3, with a tentative D call TRBD2 (6 bases). V lost 4 bases and J 1 base, leaving 6 bases between the germline ends. CDR3 length: 13 amino acids. Germline assignment: CDR1 SGHTA and CDR2 FQGTGA. The CDR3 DNA sequence: TGTGCCAGCAGCTGGGGGGGCACAGATACGCAGTATTTT. Protein: CASSWGGTDTQYF.

This chain links TRBV7-2 with TRBJ2-5, with 12 positions matching TRBD2. The junction had 6 bases not matched to a gene; V was cut back by 5 bases and J by 5 bases. The CDR3 covers 15 residues. Germline V CDR1 and CDR2: SGHTA, FQGNSA. The CDR3 coding sequence is TGTGCCAGCAGCGTCGGACTAGCGGGGACGGAGACCCAGTACTTC. Its protein is CASSVGLAGTETQYF.

The chain recombines TRBV11-2 with TRBJ1-5, with D uncertain. V was trimmed by 1 base and J by 7 bases, leaving 8 bases between them. Germline assignment: CDR1 SGHAT and CDR2 FQNNGV. The CDR3 is 13 residues long. CDR3 sequence (DNA): TGTGCCAGCAGCTTAGGTTCGGGGCAGCCCCAGCATTTT. Translation: CASSLGSGQPQHF. The full variable domain, with the rest looked up from reference TRBV11-2 and TRBJ1-5, is EAGVAQSPRYKIIEKRQSVAFWCNPISGHATLYWYQQILGQGPKLLIQFQNNGVVDDSQLPKDRFSAERLKGVDSTLKIQPAKLEDSAVYLCASSLGSGQPQHFGDGTRLSIL.

The chain has TRBV19 and TRBJ1-2, with D perhaps matching TRBD1 (6 bases). V shed 6 bases and J shed 4 bases, with 15 bases lying between them. The CDR3 consists of 14 residues. Germline CDR1 and CDR2: LNHDA and SQIVND (reference sequence). CDR3: CASRTTGSAYGYTF. In DNA form, the CDR3 reads TGTGCCAGTAGGACGACAGGTTCTGCCTATGGCTACACCTTC.

The chain combines TRBV9 with TRBJ2-2; 9 nucleotides align to TRBD2. The CDR3 sequence is 16 residues long. Germline CDR1 is SGDLS and CDR2 is YYNGEE. V lost 7 bases to trimming and J lost 3 bases; unmatched junction nucleotides: 10. The CDR3 sequence is CASAPFLAGDTGELFF. In DNA form, the CDR3 reads TGTGCCAGCGCTCCTTTTTTAGCGGGAGACACCGGGGAGCTGTTTTTT.

This chain uses TRBV28 with TRBJ1-5, with D unresolved. This CDR3 is 14 amino acids long. Germline CDR1 and CDR2: MDHEN and SYDVKM. V lost 3 bases, J lost 6 bases, and 12 bases lay in between. The chain's CDR3 is CASSLGGLGQPQHF. The DNA for the CDR3 is TGTGCCAGCAGTTTGGGAGGGCTTGGTCAGCCCCAGCATTTT.

The V call is TRBV29-1, the J call TRBJ2-3; 9 bases match TRBD1. V lost 4 bases and J lost 4; bases outside the gene matches: 3. The CDR3 is made up of 13 amino acids. Germline V lookup: CDR1 SQVTM, CDR2 ANQGSEA. CDR3 region: CSVGWTGADTQYF. In nucleotides, the CDR3 is TGCAGCGTTGGCTGGACAGGGGCAGATACGCAGTATTTT.

This rearrangement joins TRBV4-2 to TRBJ2-3, with D tentatively TRBD1 (6 bases). Germline loops: CDR1 LGHNA, CDR2 YNFKEQ. CDR3 length: 16 amino acids. Deletions cut 0 bases from V and 4 bases from J, with 14 bases between. Written as DNA, the CDR3 is TGTGCCAGCAGCCAAGAGGGGGCGAGGAGTGCAGATACGCAGTATTTT. Translation: CASSQEGARSADTQYF.

V gene TRBV18 combines with J gene TRBJ2-1; D is ambiguous. The germline V gene encodes CDR1 KGHSH and CDR2 LQKENI. V shed 1 base and J shed 0 bases, with 10 bases lying between them. CDR3 length: 16 residues. This CDR3 reads CASSPRERSSYNEQFF. The CDR3 nucleotides read TGTGCCAGCTCACCACGCGAGCGAAGCTCCTACAATGAGCAGTTCTTC.

The rearrangement joins TRBV6-8 to TRBJ1-2; TRBD1 is a possible D gene (6 bases). The CDR3 runs 14 residues. Per germline, CDR1 MNHGY and CDR2 SAAAGT. The V and J ends lost 6 bases and 8 bases respectively, with 19 bases between them. The CDR3 spells CASRGLRGAWGYTF. The CDR3 DNA sequence: TGTGCCAGCAGGGGCCTAAGGGGGGCTTGGGGCTACACCTTC.

The rearrangement joins TRBV2 to TRBJ2-7, with 7 bases aligning to TRBD1. V shed 4 bases, J shed 3 bases, and the junction held 6 bases outside the gene matches. From germline, CDR1 is SNHLY and CDR2 FYNNEI. The CDR3 is 14 residues long. CDR3 protein: CASSVQGKGYEQYF. CDR3 nucleotides: TGTGCCAGCAGTGTACAGGGGAAAGGCTACGAGCAGTACTTC.

The chain combines TRBV29-1 with TRBJ2-4; 10 bases align to TRBD1. Germline V CDR1 and CDR2: SQVTM, ANQGSEA. V gave up 4 bases and J gave up 7 bases; unmatched junction bases: 1. The CDR3 sequence is 12 residues long. The CDR3, as DNA: TGCAGCGTTGTGACAGGGGGCAACATTCAGTACTTC. This encodes CSVVTGGNIQYF. The variable domain in full, with the rest retrieved from reference TRBV29-1 and TRBJ2-4, is SAVISQKPSRDICQRGTSLTIQCQVDSQVTMMFWYRQQPGQSLTLIATANQGSEATYESGFVIDKFPISRPNLTFSTLTVSNMSPEDSSIYLCSVVTGGNIQYFGAGTRLSVL.

This clone was counted once. The chain employs TRBV15 and TRBJ2-7; TRBD1 might be the D (5 bases). The germline V and J ends were trimmed by 0 bases and 1 base, with 13 bases remaining between them. The CDR3 contains 16 residues. From germline, CDR1 is LNHNV and CDR2 YYDKDF (reference sequence). CDR3 bases: TGTGCCACCAGCAGAGATACGCCGGACACTTCCTACGAGCAGTACTTC. Residues: CATSRDTPDTSYEQYF.